The 9 T cell receptor beta chains reported below all come from one sample, sequenced in a study of blood T cell repertoires in COVID-19 (TCRdb year 2020). The protocol used for the library was the immunoSEQ multiplex PCR assay. TCRdb limited this immuneACCESS table to in-frame rearrangements with V and J called. A share of clones is missing; checked studies link under half to unresolved V genes, and the rest is unexplained. The sample profile shows more than 150,000 clones; more than 80% of them were found once. The ten largest clones capture around 10% of the sample. Sequenced material: peripheral blood. These receptors all come from a woman older than 75 with COVID-19, enrolled during active disease.

The chain carries TRBV3-1 (or the pseudogene TRBV3-2) and TRBJ2-7; TRBD1 aligns across 7 bases. Germline CDR1 and CDR2: LGHDT and YNNKEL (reference sequence). The V gene end was trimmed by 3 bases and the J gene end by 1 base; junction bases not matched to a gene: 3. This CDR3 contains 14 residues. CDR3 bases: TGTGCCAGCAGCCAGACGACAGGGTCCTACGAGCAGTACTTC. This codes for CASSQTTGSYEQYF.

The CDR3 nucleotides read TGTGCCAGCTCACCAGGTCGCGGGAGTTTAGATACGCAGTATTTT. Translation gives CASSPGRGSLDTQYF. The chain joins TRBV18 to TRBJ2-3, with 7 nucleotides matching TRBD2. Germline values: CDR1 KGHSH, CDR2 LQKENI. Trimming cost V 2 bases and J 5 bases; bases outside gene matches: 7. The CDR3 sequence is 15 residues long.

The chain is built from TRBV7-9 and TRBJ1-1, with D unresolved. The ends were cut back, 2 bases at V and 6 bases at J, with 16 bases in the middle. Germline V gene lookup returns CDR1 SEHNR and CDR2 FQNEAQ (reference sequence). The CDR3 spans 15 residues. The CDR3 nucleotides are TGTGCCAGCAGCTTAAGCTTCTCTGGTCGTCCTGAAGCTTTCTTT. Translation: CASSLSFSGRPEAFF. Together with reference TRBV7-9 and TRBJ1-1, the CDR3 gives the full variable domain: DTGVSQNPRHKITKRGQNVTFRCDPISEHNRLYWYRQTLGQGPEFLTYFQNEAQLEKSRLLSDRFSAERPKGSFSTLEIQRTEQGDSAMYLCASSLSFSGRPEAFFGQGTRLTVV.

This chain joins TRBV27 and TRBJ2-1; 10 bases are shared with TRBD2. V lost 6 bases, J lost 0 bases, and 2 bases stayed unmatched. CDR1 is MNHEY, CDR2 SMNVEV, per germline (reference sequence). This CDR3 has 15 amino acids. CDR3 DNA sequence: TGTGCCAGCAGACTAGCGGGGAGCTCCTACAATGAGCAGTTCTTC. Residues: CASRLAGSSYNEQFF.

The rearrangement links TRBV5-1 to TRBJ2-2; 13 bases align to TRBD2. The germline CDR1 and CDR2 sequences are SGHRS and YFSETQ. The CDR3 loop spans 18 amino acids. Trimming at V came to 2 bases and at J to 7 bases, leaving 11 bases not matched to a gene. CDR3 residues: CASSLSSYGTSGNGELFF. Written as DNA, the CDR3 is TGCGCCAGCAGCTTATCAAGCTACGGGACTAGCGGGAACGGGGAGCTGTTTTTT.

DNA of the CDR3: TGTGCCAGCAGTTACTTCGGACAGGAGGCCTATGGCTACACCTTC. Protein product: CASSYFGQEAYGYTF. The chain employs TRBV6-2 or TRBV6-3 and TRBJ1-2; 7 positions agree with TRBD1. The CDR3 spans 15 residues. The trim removed 1 base at V and 4 bases at J, leaving 6 bases unmatched. Germline V gene sequence: CDR1 MNHEY, CDR2 SVGEGT.

The V call is TRBV19, the J call TRBJ1-2; D uncertain. Trimming stripped 5 bases from V and 7 bases from J, with 11 bases between. The CDR3 sequence is 12 residues long. Germline V gene sequence: CDR1 LNHDA, CDR2 SQIVND (reference sequence). For the CDR3, the DNA is TGTGCCAGTAGTGCCGGGAGCGTTGGCTACACCTTC. Residues: CASSAGSVGYTF.

The rearrangement joins TRBV27 to TRBJ2-3, with a tentative D call TRBD1 (5 bases). The CDR3 loop spans 16 amino acids. V shed 5 bases and J shed 7 bases, with 22 bases lying between them. CDR1 is MNHEY and CDR2 is SMNVEV in the germline V gene (reference sequence). The CDR3 sequence is CASSPLTGVVPYTQYF. DNA of the CDR3: TGTGCCAGCAGTCCCCTAACAGGAGTAGTACCCTATACGCAGTATTTT.

The V gene is TRBV18, the J gene TRBJ1-5, with 8 bases that match TRBD1. Germline-derived CDR1 and CDR2 are KGHSH and LQKENI. V lost 3 bases, J lost 7 bases, and 5 bases stayed unmatched. This CDR3 contains 14 residues. The CDR3 spells CASSPSGGSQPQHF. CDR3 DNA: TGTGCCAGCTCACCCTCAGGGGGCTCCCAGCCCCAGCATTTT. Filled out from reference TRBV18 and TRBJ1-5, the complete variable domain reads NAGVMQNPRHLVRRRGQEARLRCSPMKGHSHVYWYRQLPEEGLKFMVYLQKENIIDESGMPKERFSAEFPKEGPSILRIQQVVRGDSAAYFCASSPSGGSQPQHFGDGTRLSIL.